This is a list of T cell receptor beta chains from one sample in a study of blood T cell repertoires in COVID-19. Libraries were prepared by immunoSEQ multiplex PCR; TCRdb keeps only in-frame clonotypes and omits some of them. Found here are 180,000 or so clones, around 85% of them singletons; the top ten hold around 7.8%. The sample consisted of peripheral blood. These receptors all stem from a woman aged 60-75 years with acute or convalescent COVID-19. CDR3s include the opening cysteine and the closing phenylalanine or tryptophan. D genes are given only for firm matches. Clone size is shown for a subset of rows, as once, few, many or a class of expanded clone.

j_call d_call clone_size v_call cdr3_nt cdr3_aa
TRBJ1-2 - - TRBV30 TGTGCCTGGAGTCAAACTAGGTTAGGGGGCTACACCTTC CAWSQTRLGGYTF
TRBJ1-1 - - TRBV9 TGTGCCAGCACCCGAGGACAGCAAAACACTGAAGCTTTCTTT CASTRGQQNTEAFF
TRBJ1-2 - - TRBV7-2 TGTGCCAGCACCCAAACAGGGCTTCCTAACTATGGCTACACCTTC CASTQTGLPNYGYTF
TRBJ1-5 - - TRBV2 TGTGCCAGCAGGGTAGGACAGACAAGCAATCAGCCCCAGCATTTT CASRVGQTSNQPQHF
TRBJ1-1 - once TRBV11-2 TGTGCCAGCAGCTTAGGGCTAGGAGGACGCACTGAAGCTTTCTTT CASSLGLGGRTEAFF
TRBJ1-2 - - TRBV7-2 TGTGCCAGCAGCTATGACAGGTTAAACTATGGCTACACCTTC CASSYDRLNYGYTF
TRBJ2-5 - - TRBV6-6 TGTGCCAGCACAGAGAGGCGCCAAGAGACCCAGTACTTC CASTERRQETQYF
TRBJ2-1 TRBD1 - TRBV3-1/TRBV3-2 TGTGCCAGCAGCCAGACCCGGGACAGGAATCCAAATGAGCAGTTCTTC CASSQTRDRNPNEQFF
TRBJ1-2 - once TRBV28 TGTGCCAGCAGTTTGAGGGTCCCGCCGGGGGGCTACACCTTC CASSLRVPPGGYTF
TRBJ2-5 TRBD1 - TRBV7-2 TGTGCCAGCAGCCTCCCGACAGGGGGAGGATTGGGGACCCAGTACTTC CASSLPTGGGLGTQYF
TRBJ1-5 - few TRBV18 TGTGCCAGCAACGAGGGGGGCAATCAGCCCCAGCATTTT CASNEGGNQPQHF
TRBJ2-1 - - TRBV5-1 TGCGCCAGCAGCCCAGACAGCTACAATGAGCAGTTCTTC CASSPDSYNEQFF
TRBJ2-3 TRBD2 - TRBV4-2 TGTGCCAGCAGCCAGACTAGCGGCACAGATACGCAGTATTTT CASSQTSGTDTQYF
TRBJ2-2 - - TRBV2 TGTGCCAGCAGTGAAGCTCAGGGCACCGGGGAGCTGTTTTTT CASSEAQGTGELFF
TRBJ2-3 TRBD1 - TRBV9 TGTGCCAGCAGCGTTCTACAGGGGGCCTTCGGAGATACGCAGTATTTT CASSVLQGAFGDTQYF
TRBJ1-1 - - TRBV10-3 TGTGCCATCACGTCCGGCAGGGAAATGAACACTGAAGCTTTCTTT CAITSGREMNTEAFF
TRBJ2-1 TRBD2 once TRBV9 TGTGCCAGCAGCCCGGGACTAGCGCAATACAATGAGCAGTTCTTC CASSPGLAQYNEQFF
TRBJ2-3 TRBD1 - TRBV7-6 TGTGCCAGCAGCTTAGTAGATCAGGGGGTAGATACGCAGTATTTT CASSLVDQGVDTQYF
TRBJ2-1 - once TRBV5-1 TGCGCCAGCAGAGTCGGGAGTGAGCAGTTCTTC CASRVGSEQFF
TRBJ1-2 TRBD1 - TRBV7-2 TGTGCCAGCAGCACCCCGGGACAGCCGAGTGGCTACACCTTC CASSTPGQPSGYTF
TRBJ2-5 - - TRBV28 TGTGCCAGCAGTTTAAGTACAGGGCGAGAGACCCAGTACTTC CASSLSTGRETQYF
TRBJ2-1 TRBD2 - TRBV19 TGTGCCAGTAGTAAAACACGGACTAGCGGGAAGCCGTTCTTC CASSKTRTSGKPFF
TRBJ1-2 - - TRBV11-3 TGTGCCAGCAGCGAACGGGGAGACGGCTACACCTTC CASSERGDGYTF
TRBJ1-4 - - TRBV20-1 TGCAGTGCTAGAGACGGTGAAAAACTGTTTTTT CSARDGEKLFF
TRBJ2-3 - - TRBV29-1 TGCAGCGTTGAGGCAGGCACAGATACGCAGTATTTT CSVEAGTDTQYF
TRBJ2-5 TRBD1 - TRBV13 TGTGCCAGCAGCCCCGGGACAGGGGGCCTGAAGACCCAGTACTTC CASSPGTGGLKTQYF
TRBJ2-2 - - TRBV4-1 TGCGCCAGCAGCCAGAGTAGCGGCCTGAACACCGGGGAGCTGTTTTTT CASSQSSGLNTGELFF
TRBJ1-1 - - TRBV30 TGTGCCTGGAGTGTACGCGGGCGGGCTGAAGCTTTCTTT CAWSVRGRAEAFF
TRBJ2-7 - few TRBV3-1/TRBV3-2 TGTGCCAGCAGCCAAGATTACGTGAGGGAGCAGTACTTC CASSQDYVREQYF
TRBJ2-1 TRBD2 - TRBV10-3 TGTGCCATCCGGACTAGCGGGTACAATGAGCAGTTCTTC CAIRTSGYNEQFF
TRBJ1-6 TRBD1 few TRBV28 TGTGCCGCGGGAGGGACAGGGGGCGCGGGGGGACTCCACTTT CAAGGTGGAGGLHF
TRBJ1-3 - - TRBV5-1 TGCGCCAGCAGCTCGTCGGGGGGCTCTGGAAACACCATATATTTT CASSSSGGSGNTIYF
TRBJ2-4 TRBD2 - TRBV7-9 TGTGCCAGCAGCGTCGGACTAGCGGGAGGGAGAGACATTCAGTACTTC CASSVGLAGGRDIQYF
TRBJ1-3 - - TRBV19 TGTGCCAGTAGACCAGGGGACATCAGCGAAAACACCATATATTTT CASRPGDISENTIYF
TRBJ1-4 TRBD1 - TRBV28 TGTGCCAGCAGTTTGGAGGGACAGGGAGTTGGAAAACTGTTTTTT CASSLEGQGVGKLFF
TRBJ1-1 - once TRBV18 TGTGCCAGCTCACCGGGGCAGCTGAACACTGAAGCTTTCTTT CASSPGQLNTEAFF
TRBJ2-5 TRBD2 - TRBV5-1 TGCGCCAGCAGCTTGGAGCCAGCGGGAGGGCCTGAGACCCAGTACTTC CASSLEPAGGPETQYF
TRBJ2-7 - - TRBV15 TGTGCCACCAGCAGAGAGCCGGGCGGGAAGGGTGAGCAGTACTTC CATSREPGGKGEQYF
TRBJ2-7 - once TRBV6-5 TGTGCCAGCAGACAGTATCCCTCCTACGAGCAGTACTTC CASRQYPSYEQYF
TRBJ1-1 - - TRBV9 TGTGCCAGCAGGCGGGACTCCCTGGACACTGAAGCTTTCTTT CASRRDSLDTEAFF